This paragraph reports one TCR beta chain. Its antigen is currently unknown. The use of a sample-barcoded 5' primer and a J-beta primer mix characterized a second PCR of about 7 to 12 cycles. Via MiXCR, TCRdb re-called the 5' RACE reads, giving one row per CDR3 protein. The data contain 750,000 to 950,000 distinct CDR3 sequences, roughly 50% of them singletons. The sample originates from a study of blood T cells in healthy people across ages. The CDR3 has 13 amino acids. V lost 6 bases and J 9 bases, leaving 17 bases between the germline ends. Study results and caveats: The recorded TCR beta diversity per million T cells decreased in a roughly linear manner with age. Long-lived donors carried more naive CD4+ cells and greater diversity than aged donors.

What was sequenced was blood. The clonotype was recovered from a man older than 75 in good health. J is TRBJ1-1 and V is TRBV12-3 or TRBV12-4; TRBD1 might be the D (5 bases). As DNA, the CDR3 is TGTGCCAGCAGCCCATCATTGGACACGAAAGCTTTCTTT. As protein: CASSPSLDTKAFF.